This TCR beta chain was recorded in a study of CD8 T cells in ankylosing spondylitis. General observations from the study: Clones linked to disease, bearing a CD8+ phenotype, were relatively rare in peripheral blood. Enrichment of disease-linked clones was reportedly significant in matched ankylosing spondylitis synovial fluid.

This clonotype has ten or more counts. Its antigen remains unknown. Making use of molecular barcodes, quantitative 5'-RACE generated TCR beta libraries. TCRdb re-called the 5' RACE reads through MiXCR, storing one row per CDR3 protein. Of 150,000 or so distinct CDR3 sequences listed, approximately 16% are singletons. The CDR3 runs 13 residues. V gave up 5 bases and J gave up 1 base; unmatched junction bases: 4. The V gene's germline CDR1 is DFQATT and CDR2 SNEGSKA (reference sequence). Sequencing was performed on blood, either unsorted or a sorted T cell fraction (not recorded which). V gene TRBV20-1 combines with J gene TRBJ2-7; 8 nucleotides line up with TRBD2. The receptor was derived from a male donor with ankylosing spondylitis or in good health (not recorded which). CDR3 DNA: TGCAGTGCTCCGGGACTAGGGTCCTACGAGCAGTACTTC. Residues: CSAPGLGSYEQYF.